This T cell receptor (beta chain) originates from a study of blood T cell repertoires in COVID-19. Note on this clone: The sample contains more than one DNA sequence encoding this CDR3.

V lost 5 bases and J lost 6, with 16 bases in between. CDR1 is SGHTA, CDR2 FQGNSA, per germline. CDR3 length equals 15 residues. TCRdb keeps only in-frame clones here, not all; method: immunoSEQ multiplex PCR. Of about 110,000 clones in the sample, approximately 80% are singletons; the top ten hold more than 13%. Sequencing was performed on peripheral blood. The rearrangement joins TRBV7-2 to TRBJ1-4; TRBD1 might be the D (5 bases). This receptor was taken from a woman aged 55-70 years with acute or convalescent COVID-19. The CDR3 is CASSLVAGPDEKLFF. CDR3 nucleotides: TGTGCCAGCAGCCTGGTGGCGGGGCCTGATGAAAAACTGTTTTTT. Full variable domain (missing parts from reference TRBV7-2 and TRBJ1-4): GAGVSQSPSNKVTEKGKDVELRCDPISGHTALYWYRQSLGQGLEFLIYFQGNSAPDKSGLPSDRFSAERTGGSVSTLTIQRTQQEDSAVYLCASSLVAGPDEKLFFGSGTQLSVL.